A selection of T cell receptor beta chains follows, all from one sample in a study of shared clonotypes between healthy human individuals. Using immunoSEQ multiplex PCR, the repertoire was profiled, and TCRdb retains in-frame clones only, with some absent. The top ten clones hold more than 0.1% of a sample with approximately 2.4 million clones, under 97% of them seen once. Specimen: naive CD4+ T cells sorted from blood. These TCRs come from a man aged 18 to 30 in good health. CDR3s include the opening cysteine and the closing phenylalanine or tryptophan. D genes are given only for firm matches. Clone size, where shown, is once, few, many, or a class for clones that have expanded.

d_gene: -
j_gene: TRBJ1-2
abundance: -
v_gene: TRBV7-9
CDR3nt: TGTGCCAGCAGCTTAGTCGACAGGACAGGCTACACCTTC
CDR3aa: CASSLVDRTGYTF

d_gene: TRBD1
j_gene: TRBJ1-3
abundance: -
v_gene: TRBV11-2
CDR3nt: TGTGCCAGCAGCTTCACCACAGGGGGAGGAAACACCATATATTTT
CDR3aa: CASSFTTGGGNTIYF

d_gene: TRBD1
j_gene: TRBJ2-2
abundance: -
v_gene: TRBV9
CDR3nt: TGTGCCAGCAGCGTAGGGCTAGGACAGGTCAACACCGGGGAGCTGTTTTTT
CDR3aa: CASSVGLGQVNTGELFF

d_gene: -
j_gene: TRBJ1-3
abundance: -
v_gene: TRBV5-1
CDR3nt: TGCGCCAGCAGCATCGGGCCATCACAGGTTGGCGCCATATATTTT
CDR3aa: CASSIGPSQVGAIYF

d_gene: -
j_gene: TRBJ2-7
abundance: -
v_gene: TRBV7-6
CDR3nt: TGTGCCAGCAGCTTTGGGGGGACGCGAAGCTCCTACGAGCAGTACTTC
CDR3aa: CASSFGGTRSSYEQYF

d_gene: TRBD1
j_gene: TRBJ1-2
abundance: -
v_gene: TRBV5-1
CDR3nt: TGCGCCAGCAGCTTAAGGACAGGGGGGTATGGCTACACCTTC
CDR3aa: CASSLRTGGYGYTF

d_gene: -
j_gene: TRBJ2-2
abundance: -
v_gene: TRBV10-3
CDR3nt: TGTGCCATCAGTGATCCTCCTCAGGGGAACACCGGGGAGCTGTTTTTT
CDR3aa: CAISDPPQGNTGELFF

d_gene: -
j_gene: TRBJ1-3
abundance: -
v_gene: TRBV6-1
CDR3nt: TGTGCCAGCAGTGAATTGGGCAGAGGAAACACCATATATTTT
CDR3aa: CASSELGRGNTIYF

d_gene: -
j_gene: TRBJ1-1
abundance: -
v_gene: TRBV30
CDR3nt: TGTGCCTGGACCTCACAACTGAACACTGAAGCTTTCTTT
CDR3aa: CAWTSQLNTEAFF

d_gene: TRBD1
j_gene: TRBJ1-1
abundance: -
v_gene: TRBV7-2
CDR3nt: TGTGCCAGCAGCTCCACGACAGGGCTGATTAACACTGAAGCTTTCTTT
CDR3aa: CASSSTTGLINTEAFF

d_gene: TRBD1
j_gene: TRBJ2-2
abundance: -
v_gene: TRBV7-9
CDR3nt: TGTGCCAGCAGCTTAACAGGGGTTACCGGGGAGCTGTTTTTT
CDR3aa: CASSLTGVTGELFF

d_gene: -
j_gene: TRBJ2-7
abundance: -
v_gene: TRBV2
CDR3nt: TGTGCCAGCACTCCCGGGCTGGGGGAGCAGTACTTC
CDR3aa: CASTPGLGEQYF

d_gene: TRBD1
j_gene: TRBJ1-2
abundance: -
v_gene: TRBV28
CDR3nt: TGTGCCACCACCGGGACAGGGGAATACGGCTACACCTTC
CDR3aa: CATTGTGEYGYTF

d_gene: -
j_gene: TRBJ2-1
abundance: -
v_gene: TRBV6-5
CDR3nt: TGTGCCAGCAGTAACCTTGGGTACAATGAGCAGTTCTTC
CDR3aa: CASSNLGYNEQFF

d_gene: -
j_gene: TRBJ2-2
abundance: -
v_gene: TRBV15
CDR3nt: TGTGCCACCAGCAGAGATTTGAAAGGACATTCCACCGGGGAGCTGTTTTTT
CDR3aa: CATSRDLKGHSTGELFF

d_gene: -
j_gene: TRBJ1-1
abundance: -
v_gene: TRBV28
CDR3nt: TGTGCCAGCAGCCCCCCAGGGATTTTGGATGAAGCTTTCTTT
CDR3aa: CASSPPGILDEAFF

d_gene: -
j_gene: TRBJ2-2
abundance: -
v_gene: TRBV11-3
CDR3nt: TGTGCCAGCAGCTCGGCGAACACCGGGGAGCTGTTTTTT
CDR3aa: CASSSANTGELFF

d_gene: -
j_gene: TRBJ2-5
abundance: -
v_gene: TRBV2
CDR3nt: TGTGCCAGCATTGGTAGCGGTGTAGAGACCCAGTACTTC
CDR3aa: CASIGSGVETQYF

d_gene: -
j_gene: TRBJ1-4
abundance: -
v_gene: TRBV6-1
CDR3nt: TGTGCCAGCAGAGGGATCAAGGGGGATGAAAAACTGTTTTTT
CDR3aa: CASRGIKGDEKLFF

d_gene: -
j_gene: TRBJ1-5
abundance: -
v_gene: TRBV15
CDR3nt: TGTGCCACCCAATCAGACCCAGGGATCGGTCAGCCCCAGCATTTT
CDR3aa: CATQSDPGIGQPQHF

d_gene: -
j_gene: TRBJ2-7
abundance: -
v_gene: TRBV11-3
CDR3nt: TGTGCCAGCGGGCGAGCGGGACAGGCGGGCTCCTACGAGCAGTACTTC
CDR3aa: CASGRAGQAGSYEQYF

d_gene: -
j_gene: TRBJ1-1
abundance: -
v_gene: TRBV10-3
CDR3nt: TGTGCCATCAGTGTTGGGGGTATCACTGAAGCTTTCTTT
CDR3aa: CAISVGGITEAFF

d_gene: TRBD2
j_gene: TRBJ2-5
abundance: few
v_gene: TRBV2
CDR3nt: TGTGCCAACCTACGTCCGGGACTACCGGTATGGGCCCAGTACTTC
CDR3aa: CANLRPGLPVWAQYF

d_gene: -
j_gene: TRBJ2-2
abundance: -
v_gene: TRBV19
CDR3nt: TGTGCCAGTAATCGACTAGGGACCGGGGAGCTGTTTTTT
CDR3aa: CASNRLGTGELFF

d_gene: TRBD1
j_gene: TRBJ1-2
abundance: -
v_gene: TRBV28
CDR3nt: TGTGCCAGCAGTCCTCGGACAGGGGGAAGGGGCTACACCTTC
CDR3aa: CASSPRTGGRGYTF

d_gene: -
j_gene: TRBJ2-5
abundance: -
v_gene: TRBV5-1
CDR3nt: TGCGCCAGCAGCTTGAATGGGGGGTTAGGGCAAGAGACCCAGTACTTC
CDR3aa: CASSLNGGLGQETQYF